Listed below are T cell receptor beta chains from one sample, sequenced in a study of T cells in Graves' hyperthyroidism and ophthalmopathy. TCRdb re-called the multiplex PCR reads through MiXCR, storing one row per CDR3 protein. The sample has under 550,000 distinct CDR3 sequences; approximately 14% are singletons. Material: blood. The receptors originated from a woman aged 18-30 years with Graves' hyperthyroidism. Each CDR3 is given with its conserved first and last residue. D genes are given only for firm matches. Size values are once, few and many counts, or a class for expanded clones, and some rows have none.

v_call	j_call	d_call	clone_size	cdr3_aa	cdr3_nt
TRBV9	TRBJ2-3	TRBD2	few	CASSVSGATRGGTDTQYF	TGTGCCAGCAGCGTTTCTGGGGCTACCCGGGGGGGCACAGATACGCAGTATTTT
TRBV7-3	TRBJ2-3	.	many	CASSQGSDTQYF	TGTGCCAGCAGCCAGGGATCGGATACGCAGTATTTT
TRBV6-5	TRBJ1-6	.	.	CASSYLQGNSPLHF	TGTGCCAGCAGTTACCTGCAGGGTAATTCACCCCTCCACTTT
TRBV6-1	TRBJ2-7	TRBD2	many	CASTGLPGTSGYYEQYF	TGTGCCAGCACCGGACTACCGGGGACTAGCGGGTACTACGAGCAGTACTTC
TRBV20-1	TRBJ2-3	.	many	CSARGGQRNTDTQYF	TGCAGTGCTAGAGGAGGGCAGAGAAACACAGATACGCAGTATTTT
TRBV5-1	TRBJ2-1	TRBD1	many	CASRYTGTGNEQFF	TGCGCCAGCAGGTATACCGGGACAGGGAATGAGCAGTTCTTC
TRBV5-1	TRBJ2-1	TRBD2	many	CASSPWTSGQYNEQFF	TGCGCCAGCAGCCCCTGGACTAGCGGACAGTACAATGAGCAGTTCTTC
TRBV20-1	TRBJ2-3	.	many	CSAIQTRESTDTQYF	TGCAGTGCTATACAGACTAGGGAGAGCACAGATACGCAGTATTTT
TRBV5-1	TRBJ2-1	TRBD2	.	CASSEGLAGTEQFF	TGCGCCAGCAGCGAGGGACTAGCGGGGACTGAGCAGTTCTTC
TRBV28	TRBJ2-1	TRBD1	many	CASRGQGAPYNEQFF	TGTGCCAGCAGGGGACAGGGGGCCCCCTACAATGAGCAGTTCTTC
TRBV20-1	TRBJ1-1	.	few	CSASYTGLNTEAFF	TGCAGTGCTAGTTATACAGGCCTGAACACTGAAGCTTTCTTT
TRBV29-1	TRBJ1-3	.	many	CSVDGLLGNTIYF	TGCAGCGTTGATGGCTTGCTGGGAAACACCATATATTTT
TRBV6-1	TRBJ2-3	.	many	CASSSGDSTDTQYF	TGTGCCAGCAGTTCGGGAGATAGCACAGATACGCAGTATTTT
TRBV20-1	TRBJ2-1	TRBD2	many	CSARVGTTLNEQFF	TGCAGTGCTAGAGTCGGGACTACCCTCAATGAGCAGTTCTTC
TRBV28	TRBJ1-5	TRBD1	many	CASRTPDRGLNQPQHF	TGTGCCAGCAGAACCCCGGACAGGGGGCTGAATCAGCCCCAGCATTTT
TRBV20-1	TRBJ2-1	.	few	CSARDLVAGFNNEQFF	TGCAGTGCTAGAGACCTAGTCGCGGGGTTTAACAATGAGCAGTTCTTC
TRBV6-1	TRBJ1-4	TRBD1	many	CASSSGQANEKLFF	TGTGCCAGCAGTTCGGGACAGGCAAATGAAAAACTGTTTTTT
TRBV20-1	TRBJ1-1	TRBD1	few	CSASHTGVGTEAFF	TGCAGTGCTAGTCATACAGGGGTTGGTACTGAAGCTTTCTTT
TRBV28	TRBJ2-6	TRBD2	many	CASTTAGGANRANVLTF	TGTGCCAGCACTACCGCGGGGGGGGCGAATAGGGCCAACGTCCTGACTTTC
TRBV7-9	TRBJ1-1	.	.	CASSFEGAVNTEAFF	TGTGCCAGCAGCTTTGAAGGGGCGGTGAACACTGAAGCTTTCTTT
TRBV7-9	TRBJ2-1	TRBD1	.	CASRTDRGNEQFF	TGTGCCAGCAGAACCGACAGGGGTAATGAGCAGTTCTTC
TRBV6-5	TRBJ2-5	.	.	CASSYTRDIAKTQYF	TGTGCCAGCAGTTACACCCGGGATATCGCGAAGACCCAGTACTTC
TRBV7-2	TRBJ2-5	.	many	CASSDDPQETQYF	TGTGCCAGCAGCGACGATCCCCAAGAGACCCAGTACTTC
TRBV3-1	TRBJ2-5	TRBD2	many	CASSQPMGLAGEETQYF	TGTGCCAGCAGCCAGCCGATGGGGCTAGCGGGTGAAGAGACCCAGTACTTC
TRBV20-1	TRBJ2-1	TRBD2	few	CSALSGSGFNEQFF	TGCAGTGCGCTTAGCGGGAGTGGTTTTAATGAGCAGTTCTTC
TRBV6-5	TRBJ1-5	.	few	CASSYSNDYHQPQHF	TGTGCCAGCAGTTACTCGAACGATTACCATCAGCCCCAGCATTTT
TRBV12-3/TRBV12-4	TRBJ1-5	.	many	CASSFRGGGNQPQHF	TGTGCCAGCAGTTTCCGTGGGGGAGGCAATCAGCCCCAGCATTTT
TRBV10-2	TRBJ1-3	.	.	CASTAGNTIYF	TGCGCCAGCACGGCTGGAAACACCATATATTTT
TRBV19	TRBJ1-2	.	.	CASSIELNYGYTF	TGTGCCAGTAGTATTGAACTTAACTATGGCTACACCTTC
TRBV6-5	TRBJ2-7	.	many	CASSYSGLDYEQYF	TGTGCCAGCAGTTACTCAGGCTTAGACTACGAGCAGTACTTC
TRBV5-1	TRBJ2-7	TRBD2	many	CASSSGLAGPSDEQYF	TGCGCCAGCAGCTCGGGACTAGCGGGGCCTTCAGACGAGCAGTACTTC
TRBV7-9	TRBJ2-1	.	.	CASSVTAYNEQFF	TGTGCCAGCAGCGTGACAGCCTACAATGAGCAGTTCTTC
TRBV28	TRBJ1-6	TRBD1	many	CASNPTTGYNSPLHF	TGTGCCAGCAACCCAACGACAGGGTATAATTCACCCCTCCACTTT
TRBV4-1	TRBJ2-3	TRBD2	.	CASRTSGRRTDTQYF	TGCGCCAGCAGGACTAGCGGGAGACGGACAGATACGCAGTATTTT
TRBV10-3	TRBJ2-7	TRBD2	many	CAIRLAEDYEQYF	TGTGCCATCAGACTAGCGGAGGACTACGAGCAGTACTTC
TRBV11-2	TRBJ2-7	.	.	CASSPTVSYEQYF	TGTGCCAGCAGTCCGACGGTTTCCTACGAGCAGTACTTC
TRBV19	TRBJ2-5	.	few	CASSISGGETQYF	TGTGCCAGTAGTATCTCGGGCGGGGAGACCCAGTACTTC
TRBV7-3	TRBJ2-3	TRBD2	.	CASSVGTSGRTDTQYF	TGTGCCAGCAGCGTGGGGACTAGCGGACGCACAGATACGCAGTATTTT